The T cell receptor (beta chain) described here comes from a study of shared clonotypes between healthy human individuals (dated by TCRdb to about 2020). Regarding the complete study: A few men and a couple of women, aged 18 to 49 years, made up the cohort. For each donor, CD4 naive and CD4 memory were each given three plates, CD8 naive was given two plates, and CD8 memory was given one plate. The study deeply sequenced blood TCR repertoires of about five healthy adults to estimate repertoire size and the extent of clonotype sharing between individuals. To increase sequencing depth and limit assay-specific biases, TCR repertoire library preparation and sequencing were carried out by different laboratories using diverse techniques. Between about 0.8 and 9 billion PBMCs per donor were obtained by leukapheresis.

As regards this clone: This receptor's antigen is unknown. Base qualities are not recorded, but no much larger clone differs from it by a single base.

A distance of 14 bases separates the germline ends of V and J, which lose 3 bases and 4 bases respectively. The CDR3 runs 14 residues from the cysteine to the phenylalanine. The retained sequence is limited to the CDR3, 42 bases, with the frame set at the first base. The germline V gene (reference sequence) gives CDR1 as GTSNPN and CDR2 as SVGIG. TCR CDR3 regions were amplified from genomic DNA by multiplex PCR using the deep immunoSEQ assay. For each cell subset, the extracted genomic DNA was distributed evenly across all wells of several immunoSEQ 96-well plates, and each plate served as one replicate. For sorted subsets, roughly 200 ng of genomic DNA, equivalent to roughly 33,000 T cell genomes, went into each replicate PCR. The purified libraries were quantified using a Qubit 3.0 fluorometer, sized with a Bioanalyzer 2100, and then quantified again using the KAPA Library Quantification kit. A separate single-read 150-cycle Illumina NextSeq 550 flow cell was used to sequence each immunoSEQ 96-well plate. In the authors' own workflow: Because the immunoSEQ output held only junctional sequences and lacked quality scores, the filtering could not match the filtering applied to full-length reads. Sequences were annotated with PyIR, a Python wrapper for IgBLAST v1.9, and V/J genes and CDR3 were assigned using IMGT germline references. Reads were removed for weak V/J assignments (E-value above 1e-6), missing CDR3, stop codons, out-of-frame junctions, or ambiguous translated residues. V3J clonotypes were defined by identical inferred V gene, J gene, and CDR3 amino acid sequence. Percentage overlap between repertoires was calculated by dividing the number of shared unique clonotypes by the size of the smaller repertoire. RTK rarefaction, the Chao1 estimator, and Recon v2.1 estimates of unobserved clonotypes were used to assess repertoire richness. OLGA was used to compute generation probabilities for all TCRbeta clonotypes that the gDNA method yielded from a few donors. In its TCRdb copy, this immuneACCESS table keeps in-frame sequences only and misses some clones. Where compared with another copy, unresolved V genes explain less than half of these, and the others have no known cause. V and J calls and clone size are as listed in that table; D and trimming were resolved from the DNA. Here the sample has 550,000 to 800,000 clones; under 80% occur a single time. Of the sample, approximately 1.7% is held by the ten largest clones.

The donors were healthy, HIV-negative adults who had no recently reported acute infections or vaccinations. Every donor was a Caucasian adult living in Nashville, Tennessee, USA. CD4+ T cells were enriched through magnetic negative selection, after which naive cells were positively selected on CD45RA and the remaining negative fraction served as the memory subset. After blood collection by leukapheresis, PBMCs were isolated using Ficoll-Histopaque density gradient centrifugation and then cryopreserved in the vapor phase of liquid nitrogen. Analytical flow cytometry was used to check the purity and quantity of each magnetically sorted T cell population. Genomic DNA was isolated from every sorted fraction and measured by UV absorbance on a Nanodrop 2000c. What the research found in general, with its limitations: Sharing across several donors was observed for about 5% of naive CD4, less than 4% of naive CD8, roughly 2.4% of memory CD4, and around 0.4% of memory CD8 clonotypes. The small number of donors limited the genetic and exposure-history diversity represented. Sampling was limited to blood, and TCR repertoires in tissue likely differ from TCR repertoires in blood. Clonotypes shared by all four sorted-subset donors showed higher generation probabilities than non-shared clonotypes. Rarefaction of sorted-subset datasets indicated incomplete sequencing despite the large sequencing depth. Larger estimated clonotype richness was generally found for naive subsets than for memory subsets. Based on pairwise subsampling, the degree of clonotype sharing among donors was expected to be affected by sequencing depth.

Source material: memory CD4+ T cells sorted from blood. Reading the label with the study, this specimen's cell subset or site is: CD45RA-negative fraction. This TCR derives from a woman aged 30 to 39 in good health. The chain was built from TRBV30 and TRBJ2-3, with the D gene call left open. The CDR3 corresponds to CAWRGFDSADTQYF. The nucleotide sequence is TGTGCCTGGAGGGGATTCGACTCTGCAGATACGCAGTATTTT. Joined to the reference TRBV30 and TRBJ2-3 proteins, this CDR3 gives the full variable domain: SQTIHQWPATLVQPVGSPLSLECTVEGTSNPNLYWYRQAAGRGLQLLFYSVGIGQISSEVPQNLSASRPQDRQFILSSKKLLLSDSGFYLCAWRGFDSADTQYFGPGTRLTVL.